This T cell receptor (beta chain) derives from a study of cytomegalovirus exposure and HLA in healthy donors. Study background: Of all 398 donors who were genotyped, roughly 81% belonged to the Caucasian-associated ancestry cluster.

Deletions cut 8 bases from V and 4 bases from J, with 20 bases between. The germline V gene has CDR1 SNHLY and CDR2 FYNNEI. The CDR3 runs to 15 residues. The PCR contained 60 Vbeta and 13 Jbeta primers. Profiled with immunoSEQ multiplex PCR; TCRdb holds only in-frame clones, not every one. The data show 55,000 to 80,000 clones, with 82% seen just once and about 1.9% held by the top ten. Sequencing was done on a sample of PBMCs. The sequence derives from a man aged 18 to 29 in good health and CMV-seronegative. The V and J genes are TRBV2 and TRBJ1-1; possible D gene TRBD1, 5 bases. The CDR3 DNA sequence: TGTGCCAGCGATTGGAAAGACGGGGGGATCACTGAAGCTTTCTTT. This gives the protein CASDWKDGGITEAFF. Variable domain in full (rest from reference TRBV2 and TRBJ1-1): EPEVTQTPSHQVTQMGQEVILRCVPISNHLYFYWYRQILGQKVEFLVSFYNNEISEKSEIFDDQFSVERPDGSNFTLKIRSTKLEDSAMYFCASDWKDGGITEAFFGQGTRLTVV.